These T cell receptor beta chains were read from a single sample in a study of control samples from healthy donors and cancer patients. Measured with immunoSEQ multiplex PCR; TCRdb has only the in-frame clones, and not every one. The sample holds fewer than 500,000 clones, over 75% seen once. Sequenced material: PBMCs. The receptors stem from a man aged 35 to 55 with head and neck cancer. Both conserved end residues are part of each CDR3. The D gene is left open where the match is weak. Size is omitted from some rows. Given values are once, few, many or a class for expanded clones.

NA,12,TRBJ2-1,TRBV7-2,NA,CASSLSRREQFF,TGTGCCAGCAGCTTAAGTCGTCGGGAGCAGTTCTTC
TRBD2,16,TRBJ2-5,TRBV3-1/TRBV3-2,NA,CASSQPLAGYQETQYF,TGTGCCAGCAGCCAACCCCTAGCGGGGTACCAAGAGACCCAGTACTTC
NA,13,TRBJ2-1,TRBV7-3,few,CASSPGAAELEFF,TGTGCCAGCAGCCCCGGTGCGGCCGAGCTTGAGTTCTTC
TRBD2,18,TRBJ2-3,TRBV6-6,NA,CASSRRAGGLTSTDTQYF,TGTGCCAGCAGCCGACGAGCGGGAGGGCTTACTAGCACAGATACGCAGTATTTT
NA,15,TRBJ1-1,TRBV4-3,NA,CASSQALSGDTEAFF,TGCGCCAGCAGCCAAGCCTTGTCGGGGGACACTGAAGCTTTCTTT
TRBD1,15,TRBJ1-1,TRBV5-1,NA,CASSPGQNQNTEAFF,TGCGCCAGCAGCCCGGGACAGAACCAGAACACTGAAGCTTTCTTT
NA,14,TRBJ1-5,TRBV28,once,CASQRALSNQPQHF,TGTGCCAGCCAAAGGGCTTTGAGCAATCAGCCCCAGCATTTT
NA,13,TRBJ1-5,TRBV12-3/TRBV12-4,NA,CASSSGLHQPQHF,TGTGCCAGCAGTTCAGGGCTCCATCAGCCCCAGCATTTT
NA,10,TRBJ1-2,TRBV6-1,NA,CASSEGGYTF,TGTGCCAGCAGTGAGGGGGGCTACACCTTC
NA,13,TRBJ2-1,TRBV7-2,NA,CASSFTAYNEQFF,TGTGCCAGCAGCTTTACTGCCTACAATGAGCAGTTCTTC
TRBD1,16,TRBJ1-2,TRBV30,NA,CAWTRRGQGHFFGYTF,TGTGCCTGGACCCGACGGGGACAGGGGCATTTTTTTGGCTACACCTTC
TRBD2,16,TRBJ2-1,TRBV11-2,NA,CASSPIRGRAGDEQFF,TGTGCCAGCAGCCCAATCCGCGGGAGGGCCGGGGATGAGCAGTTCTTC
TRBD2,18,TRBJ2-7,TRBV4-1,NA,CASSQGGGLAGGPGEQYF,TGCGCCAGCAGCCAAGGGGGCGGACTAGCGGGAGGGCCGGGTGAGCAGTACTTC
NA,13,TRBJ2-7,TRBV15,NA,CATSTTRGWEQYF,TGTGCCACCAGCACAACCAGGGGTTGGGAGCAGTACTTC
NA,15,TRBJ2-2,TRBV2,NA,CASSVDKLPTGELFF,TGTGCCAGCAGCGTGGACAAGCTACCCACCGGGGAGCTGTTTTTT
NA,15,TRBJ1-4,TRBV5-1,NA,CASSGMHLSDEKLFF,TGCGCCAGCAGCGGTATGCACCTATCGGATGAAAAACTGTTTTTT
TRBD2,15,TRBJ2-7,TRBV6-5,NA,CASLRVAGEGSAQYF,TGTGCCAGCCTGAGGGTAGCGGGAGAAGGTTCGGCGCAGTACTTC
TRBD1,15,TRBJ2-7,TRBV29-1,NA,CSAQMGQPNSYEQYF,TGCAGCGCCCAAATGGGACAGCCTAATTCCTACGAGCAGTACTTC
NA,17,TRBJ1-1,TRBV5-1,NA,CASSLTMLRILNTEAFF,TGCGCCAGCAGCTTGACGATGCTCAGGATACTGAACACTGAAGCTTTCTTT
TRBD2,19,TRBJ2-2,TRBV2,NA,CASSPSGGLAGRVTGELFF,TGTGCCAGCAGCCCATCTGGGGGACTAGCGGGGAGGGTTACCGGGGAGCTGTTTTTT
NA,17,TRBJ2-7,TRBV28,NA,CASSRAPPGRDEYEQYF,TGTGCCAGCAGTCGTGCACCGCCGGGCAGGGACGAATACGAGCAGTACTTC
TRBD2,15,TRBJ2-2,TRBV7-3,NA,CASSQGGANTGELFF,TGTGCCAGCAGCCAGGGAGGGGCGAACACCGGGGAGCTGTTTTTT
TRBD2,14,TRBJ2-1,TRBV2,NA,CASRVLAGEGEQFF,TGTGCCAGCAGAGTACTAGCGGGAGAGGGCGAGCAGTTCTTC
NA,15,TRBJ2-5,TRBV6-2/TRBV6-3,NA,CASTYSVTLQETQYF,TGTGCCAGCACTTACAGTGTTACCCTACAAGAGACCCAGTACTTC
NA,15,TRBJ2-5,TRBV11-3,NA,CASSLGGSTQETQYF,TGTGCCAGCAGCTTAGGGGGTAGCACGCAAGAGACCCAGTACTTC
NA,15,TRBJ1-2,TRBV5-1,few,CASSLDAARSYGYTF,TGCGCCAGCAGCTTGGACGCGGCTCGGAGCTATGGCTACACCTTC
NA,18,TRBJ2-6,TRBV6-2/TRBV6-3,NA,CASSYAFVGIPGANVLTF,TGTGCCAGCAGTTACGCTTTTGTTGGCATCCCTGGGGCCAACGTCCTGACTTTC